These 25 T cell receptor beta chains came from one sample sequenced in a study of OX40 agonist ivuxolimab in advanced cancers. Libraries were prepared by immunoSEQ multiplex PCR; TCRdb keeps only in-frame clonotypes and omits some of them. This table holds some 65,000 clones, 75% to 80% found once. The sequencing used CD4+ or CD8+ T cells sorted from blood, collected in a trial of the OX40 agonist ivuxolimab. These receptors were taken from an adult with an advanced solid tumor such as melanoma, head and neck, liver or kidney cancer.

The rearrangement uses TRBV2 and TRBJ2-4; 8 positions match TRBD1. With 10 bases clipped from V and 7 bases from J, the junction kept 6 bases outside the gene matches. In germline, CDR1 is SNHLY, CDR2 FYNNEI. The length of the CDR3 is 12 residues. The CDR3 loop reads CAIGTGANIQYF. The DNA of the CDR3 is TGTGCCATCGGGACAGGCGCTAACATTCAGTACTTC.

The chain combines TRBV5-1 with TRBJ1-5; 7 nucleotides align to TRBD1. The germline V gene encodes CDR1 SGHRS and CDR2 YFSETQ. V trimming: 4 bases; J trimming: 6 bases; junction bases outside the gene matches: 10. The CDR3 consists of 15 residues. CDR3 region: CASSIEQGQGQPQHF. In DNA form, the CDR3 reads TGCGCCAGCAGCATTGAACAGGGGCAGGGTCAGCCCCAGCATTTT.

The DNA for the CDR3 is TGTGCAAGTCGCCCATTGGGTGTCAGCTCCTACGAGCAGTACTTC. It translates to CASRPLGVSSYEQYF. The chain couples TRBV12-2 to TRBJ2-7. TRBV12-2 is a known pseudogene. The CDR3 is 15 amino acids.

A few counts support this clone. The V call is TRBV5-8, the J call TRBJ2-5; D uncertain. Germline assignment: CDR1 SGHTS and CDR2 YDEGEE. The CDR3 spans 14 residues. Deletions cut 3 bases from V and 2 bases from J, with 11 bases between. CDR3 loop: CASSSSGPQETQYF. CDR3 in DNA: TGTGCCAGCAGCTCGTCCGGGCCGCAAGAGACCCAGTACTTC.

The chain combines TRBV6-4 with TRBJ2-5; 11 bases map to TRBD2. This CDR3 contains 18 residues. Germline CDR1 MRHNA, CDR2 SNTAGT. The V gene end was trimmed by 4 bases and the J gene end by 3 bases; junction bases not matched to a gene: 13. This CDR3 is CASSGTELAGESEETQYF. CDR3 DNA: TGTGCCAGCAGTGGGACCGAACTAGCGGGGGAATCCGAAGAGACCCAGTACTTC.

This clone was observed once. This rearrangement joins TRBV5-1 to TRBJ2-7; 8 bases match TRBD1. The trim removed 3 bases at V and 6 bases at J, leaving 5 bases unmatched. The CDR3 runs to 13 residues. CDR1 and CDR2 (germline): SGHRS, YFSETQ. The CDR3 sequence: CASSSLQGGEQYF. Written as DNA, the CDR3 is TGCGCCAGCAGCTCTTTACAGGGGGGCGAGCAGTACTTC.

The DNA for the CDR3 is TGTGCCAGCAGCTCTCAATTGTGGTGGCCTGAAGCTTTCTTT. Protein sequence: CASSSQLWWPEAFF. The genes are TRBV11-2 and TRBJ1-1; unclear D gene. CDR3 length equals 14 residues. Trimming stripped 4 bases from V and 6 bases from J, with 15 bases between. Germline CDR1 and CDR2: SGHAT and FQNNGV. Combining the CDR3 with reference TRBV11-2 and TRBJ1-1 gives the whole variable domain EAGVAQSPRYKIIEKRQSVAFWCNPISGHATLYWYQQILGQGPKLLIQFQNNGVVDDSQLPKDRFSAERLKGVDSTLKIQPAKLEDSAVYLCASSSQLWWPEAFFGQGTRLTVV.

The CDR3 sequence: CASSEFPWRTQPGAFF. As DNA, the CDR3 is TGTGCCAGCAGTGAATTCCCTTGGCGTACTCAACCGGGGGCTTTCTTT. The V call is TRBV6-1, the J call TRBJ1-1; no firm D call. The CDR3 is 16 amino acids. V was shortened by 2 bases and J by 11 bases, with 24 bases between the two germline ends. Germline V gene lookup returns CDR1 MNHNS and CDR2 SASEGT.

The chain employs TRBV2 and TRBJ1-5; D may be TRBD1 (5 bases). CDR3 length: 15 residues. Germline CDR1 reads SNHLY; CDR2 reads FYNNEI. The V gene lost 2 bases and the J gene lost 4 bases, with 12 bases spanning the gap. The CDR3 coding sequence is TGTGCCAGCAGTGAACAAGTTGAGGGGAATCAGCCCCAGCATTTT. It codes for CASSEQVEGNQPQHF.

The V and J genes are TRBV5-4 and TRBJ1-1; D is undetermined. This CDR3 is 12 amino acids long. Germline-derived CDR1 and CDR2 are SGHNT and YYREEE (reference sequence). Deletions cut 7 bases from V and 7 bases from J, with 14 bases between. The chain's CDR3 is CASDRASFEAFF. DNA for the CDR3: TGTGCCAGCGACCGAGCCTCCTTTGAAGCTTTCTTT.

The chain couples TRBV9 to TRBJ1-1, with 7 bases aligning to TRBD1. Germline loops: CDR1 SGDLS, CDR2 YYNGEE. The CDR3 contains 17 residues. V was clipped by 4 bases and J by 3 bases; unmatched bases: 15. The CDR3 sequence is CASSPRGLQYVDTEAFF. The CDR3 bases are TGTGCCAGCAGCCCCAGGGGGTTGCAGTACGTAGACACTGAAGCTTTCTTT.

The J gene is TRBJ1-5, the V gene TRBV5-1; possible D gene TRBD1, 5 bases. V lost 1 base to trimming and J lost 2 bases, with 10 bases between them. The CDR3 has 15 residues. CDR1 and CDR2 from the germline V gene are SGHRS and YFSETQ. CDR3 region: CASSLTGSGNQPQHF. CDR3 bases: TGCGCCAGCAGCTTGACAGGATCTGGCAATCAGCCCCAGCATTTT.

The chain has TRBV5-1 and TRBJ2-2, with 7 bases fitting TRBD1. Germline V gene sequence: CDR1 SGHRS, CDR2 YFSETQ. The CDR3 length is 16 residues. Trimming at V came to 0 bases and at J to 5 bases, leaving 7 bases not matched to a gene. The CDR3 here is CASSLGQGVETGELFF. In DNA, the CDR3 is TGCGCCAGCAGCTTGGGTCAGGGGGTCGAAACCGGGGAGCTGTTTTTT.

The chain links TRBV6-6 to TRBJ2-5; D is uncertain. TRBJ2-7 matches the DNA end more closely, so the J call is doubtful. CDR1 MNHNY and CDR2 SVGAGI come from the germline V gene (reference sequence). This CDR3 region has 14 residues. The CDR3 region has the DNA TGTGCCAGCAGTTCCGAACCCCGGTACTACGAGCAGTACTTC. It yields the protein CASSSEPRYYEQYF.

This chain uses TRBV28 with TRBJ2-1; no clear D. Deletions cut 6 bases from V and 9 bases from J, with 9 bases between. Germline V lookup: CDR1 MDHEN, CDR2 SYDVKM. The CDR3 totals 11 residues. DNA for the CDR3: TGTGCCAGCAGCTCGTTTAGTGAGCAGTTCTTC. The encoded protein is CASSSFSEQFF.

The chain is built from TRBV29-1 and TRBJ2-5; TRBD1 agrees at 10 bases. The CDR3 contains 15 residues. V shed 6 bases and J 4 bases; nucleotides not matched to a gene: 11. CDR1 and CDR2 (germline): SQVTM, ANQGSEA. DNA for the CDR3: TGCAGCGTGTTCTGGGACAGGGGAGGGTTAGAGACCCAGTACTTC. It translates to CSVFWDRGGLETQYF.

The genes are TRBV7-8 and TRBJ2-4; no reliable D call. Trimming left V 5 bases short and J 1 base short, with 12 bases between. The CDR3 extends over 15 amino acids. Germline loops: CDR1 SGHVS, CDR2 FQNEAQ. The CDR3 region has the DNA TGTGCCAGCAGCCCCTTTTCACGGGCCAAAAACATTCAGTACTTC. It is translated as CASSPFSRAKNIQYF.

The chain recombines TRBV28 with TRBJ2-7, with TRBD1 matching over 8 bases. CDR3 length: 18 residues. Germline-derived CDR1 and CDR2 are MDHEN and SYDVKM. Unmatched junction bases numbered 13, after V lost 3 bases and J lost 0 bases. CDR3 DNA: TGTGCCAGCAGTTTCCGGACAGGGCAGGCTATCCCCTCCTACGAGCAGTACTTC. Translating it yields CASSFRTGQAIPSYEQYF.

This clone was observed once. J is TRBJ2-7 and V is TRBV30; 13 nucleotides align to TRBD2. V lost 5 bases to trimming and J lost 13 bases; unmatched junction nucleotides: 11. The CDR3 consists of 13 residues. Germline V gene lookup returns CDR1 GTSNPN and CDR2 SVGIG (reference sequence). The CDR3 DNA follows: TGTGCCTGGGCGAAGACTAGCGGGGGGTATTCATACTTC. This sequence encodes CAWAKTSGGYSYF.

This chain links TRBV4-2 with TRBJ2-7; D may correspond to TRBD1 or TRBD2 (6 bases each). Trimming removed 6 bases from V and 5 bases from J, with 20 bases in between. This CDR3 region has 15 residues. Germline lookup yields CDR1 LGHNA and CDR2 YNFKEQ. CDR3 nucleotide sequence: TGTGCCAGCAGTCGGATGGACGGGGGCGGGGACGAGCAGTACTTC. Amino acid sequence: CASSRMDGGGDEQYF.

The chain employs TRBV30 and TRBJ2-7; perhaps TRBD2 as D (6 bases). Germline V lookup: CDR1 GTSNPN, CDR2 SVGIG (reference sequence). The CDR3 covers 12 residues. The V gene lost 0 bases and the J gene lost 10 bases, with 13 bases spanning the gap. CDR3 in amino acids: CAWSVGGTAQYF. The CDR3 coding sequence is TGTGCCTGGAGTGTAGGTGGGACTGCTCAGTACTTC.

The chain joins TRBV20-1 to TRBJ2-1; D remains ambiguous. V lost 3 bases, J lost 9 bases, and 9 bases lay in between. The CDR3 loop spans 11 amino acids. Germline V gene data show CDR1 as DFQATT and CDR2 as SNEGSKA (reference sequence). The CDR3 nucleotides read TGCAGTGCTAGCCCCCAGGTTGAGCAGTTCTTC. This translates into CSASPQVEQFF.

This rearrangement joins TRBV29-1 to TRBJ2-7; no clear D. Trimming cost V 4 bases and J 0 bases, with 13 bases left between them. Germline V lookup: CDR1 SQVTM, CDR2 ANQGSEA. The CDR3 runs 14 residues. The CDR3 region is CSVVESAGSYEQYF. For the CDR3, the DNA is TGCAGCGTTGTAGAAAGCGCAGGCTCCTACGAGCAGTACTTC.

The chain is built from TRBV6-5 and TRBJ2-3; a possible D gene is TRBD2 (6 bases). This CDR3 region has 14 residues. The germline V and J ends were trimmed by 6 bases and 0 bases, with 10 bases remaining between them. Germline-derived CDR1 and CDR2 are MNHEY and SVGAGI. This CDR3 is CASSRRASTDTQYF. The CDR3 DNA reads TGTGCCAGCAGCCGGAGGGCTAGCACAGATACGCAGTATTTT.

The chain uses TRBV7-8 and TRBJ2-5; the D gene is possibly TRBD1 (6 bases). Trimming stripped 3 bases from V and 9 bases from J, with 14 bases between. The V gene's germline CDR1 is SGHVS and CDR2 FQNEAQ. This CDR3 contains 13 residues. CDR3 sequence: CASSFQGSTSQYF. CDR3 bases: TGTGCCAGCAGCTTCCAGGGGAGTACGTCCCAGTACTTC.